This T cell receptor (beta chain) was sequenced for a study of cytomegalovirus exposure and HLA in healthy donors. V lost 5 bases and J lost 4, with 11 bases in between. Germline V gene data show CDR1 as SGHTA and CDR2 as FQGNSA. The CDR3 sequence is 13 residues long. A single count supports this clone. TCRdb keeps only in-frame clones here, not all; method: immunoSEQ multiplex PCR. The sample lists roughly 150,000 clones; approximately 96% were seen once. Input material: PBMCs. The sequence came from a woman under 30 in good health and CMV-seronegative. The chain couples TRBV7-2 to TRBJ1-2; D possibly corresponds to TRBD1 (5 bases). CDR3 loop: CASSPLGGYGYTF. The DNA for the CDR3 is TGTGCCAGCAGCCCGCTCGGGGGCTATGGCTACACCTTC.